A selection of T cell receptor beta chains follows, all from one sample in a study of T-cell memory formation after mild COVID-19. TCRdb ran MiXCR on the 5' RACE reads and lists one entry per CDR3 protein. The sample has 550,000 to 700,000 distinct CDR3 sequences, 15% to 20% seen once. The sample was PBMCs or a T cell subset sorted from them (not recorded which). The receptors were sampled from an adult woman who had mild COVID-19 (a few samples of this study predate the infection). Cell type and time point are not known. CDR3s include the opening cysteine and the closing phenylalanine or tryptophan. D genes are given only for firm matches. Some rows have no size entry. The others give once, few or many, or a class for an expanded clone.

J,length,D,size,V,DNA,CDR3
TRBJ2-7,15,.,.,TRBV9,TGTGCCAGCAGCAACGGGGCGGGCTCAGACTACGAGCAGTACTTC,CASSNGAGSDYEQYF
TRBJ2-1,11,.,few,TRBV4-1,TGCGCCAGCAGCCAAGACGCCGAGCAGTTCTTC,CASSQDAEQFF
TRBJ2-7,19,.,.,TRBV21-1,TGTGCCAGCAGCAAAATCCTAATCCCCGGGACAGCGGATACTTACGAGCAGTACTTC,CASSKILIPGTADTYEQYF
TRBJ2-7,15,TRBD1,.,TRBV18,TGTGCCAGCTCACTGGTACAGGGGTCCATCTACGAGCAGTACTTC,CASSLVQGSIYEQYF
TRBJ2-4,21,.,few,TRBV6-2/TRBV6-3,TGTGCCAGCAGCCCCCGGAGTCTGGCAGGGCTGATTGGGAGGGCCAAAAACATTCAGTACTTC,CASSPRSLAGLIGRAKNIQYF
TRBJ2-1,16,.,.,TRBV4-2,TGTGCCAGCAGCCAAGGTTACCGTGCCTATTTGGATGAGCAGTTCTTC,CASSQGYRAYLDEQFF
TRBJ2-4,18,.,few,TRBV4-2,TGTGCCAGCAGCCAAGAGTTTGTAGCCACCGGGTTCAAAAACATTCAGTACTTC,CASSQEFVATGFKNIQYF
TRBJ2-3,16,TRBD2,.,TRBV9,TGTGCCAGCAGCGGTTCGGCGGGAGGAAACACAGATACGCAGTATTTT,CASSGSAGGNTDTQYF
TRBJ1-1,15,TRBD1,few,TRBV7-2,TGTGCCAGCAGCTTGGGACAGGGGGCCTACACTGAAGCTTTCTTT,CASSLGQGAYTEAFF
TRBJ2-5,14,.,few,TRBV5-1,TGCGCCAGCAGCTTGTATCCCTTGCAAGAGACCCAGTACTTC,CASSLYPLQETQYF
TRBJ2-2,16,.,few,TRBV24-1,TGTGCCACCAGTGATTTCGGCAGGGCGAACACCGGGGAGCTGTTTTTT,CATSDFGRANTGELFF
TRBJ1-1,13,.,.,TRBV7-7,TGTGCTAGCAGCTTCGAAGGGAGCACTGAAGCTTTCTTT,CASSFEGSTEAFF
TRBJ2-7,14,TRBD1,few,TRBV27,TGTGCCAGCAGTTTATTGGGACAGGGTTCCGAGCAGTACTTC,CASSLLGQGSEQYF
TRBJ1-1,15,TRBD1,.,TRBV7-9,TGTGCCAGCAGCTTAGGCCAGGGGGCGCACACTGAAGCTTTCTTT,CASSLGQGAHTEAFF
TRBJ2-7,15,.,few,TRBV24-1,TGTGCCACCAGTGCCCCGGGGGCACCATCCTACGAGCAGTACTTC,CATSAPGAPSYEQYF
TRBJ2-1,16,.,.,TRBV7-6,TGTGCCAGCAGCTTTTGGCGCCGTAGCTCCTACAATGAGCAGTTCTTC,CASSFWRRSSYNEQFF
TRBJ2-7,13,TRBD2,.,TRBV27,TGTGCCAGCAGGGCTAGCGGCTCCTACGAGCAGTACTTC,CASRASGSYEQYF
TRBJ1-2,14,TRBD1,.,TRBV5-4,TGTGCCAGCAGCTTGGTGGGGACAGGGGGTGGCTACACCTTC,CASSLVGTGGGYTF
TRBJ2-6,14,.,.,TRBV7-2,TGTGCCAGCAGCCCTGAAGTTGGGGCCAACGTCCTGACTTTC,CASSPEVGANVLTF
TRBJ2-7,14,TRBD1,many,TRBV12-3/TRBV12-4,TGTGCCAGCAGTACCGGGACAGGGGGCGACGAGCAGTACTTC,CASSTGTGGDEQYF
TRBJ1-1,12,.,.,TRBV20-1,TGCAGTGCTAGCACCACCCCGAGAGAAGCTTTCTTT,CSASTTPREAFF
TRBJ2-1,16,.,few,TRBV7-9,TGTGCCAGCAGCTTAGTGACAGGTCGAGGGTACAATGAGCAGTTCTTC,CASSLVTGRGYNEQFF
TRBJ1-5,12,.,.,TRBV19,TGTGCCTCTGATCGGCCGTCTCAGCCCCAGCATTTT,CASDRPSQPQHF
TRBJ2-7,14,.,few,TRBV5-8,TGTGCCAGCAGCTCCCGGTCCCGAGCCCGCGAGCAGTACTTC,CASSSRSRAREQYF
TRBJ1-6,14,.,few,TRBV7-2,TGTGCCAGCAGCTCCGACAGGCAAAATTCACCCCTCCACTTT,CASSSDRQNSPLHF
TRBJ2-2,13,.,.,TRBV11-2,TGTGCCAGCAGCCAATTCCCGACCGGGGAGCTGTTTTTT,CASSQFPTGELFF
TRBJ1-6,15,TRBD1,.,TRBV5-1,TGCGCCAGCAGCGAACAGGGGGCGAGCGGCTCACCCCTCCACTTT,CASSEQGASGSPLHF
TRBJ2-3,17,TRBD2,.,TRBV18,TGTGCCAGCTCGCCGGGACTAGCGGGAGGACCTACAGATACGCAGTATTTT,CASSPGLAGGPTDTQYF
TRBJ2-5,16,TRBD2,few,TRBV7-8,TGTGCCAGCAGACAGAATCTAGCGGGAGGGCGAGAGACCCAGTACTTC,CASRQNLAGGRETQYF
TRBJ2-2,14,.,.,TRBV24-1,TGTGCCACCAGTGATTTAGCGAACACCGGGGAGCTGTTTTTT,CATSDLANTGELFF
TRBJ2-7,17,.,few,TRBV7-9,TGTGCCAGCAGCCCACCAGTGTCGTGGAACCCCCTCTACGAGCAGTACTTC,CASSPPVSWNPLYEQYF
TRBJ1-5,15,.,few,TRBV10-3,TGTGCCATCAGTGACGGGAGGGGCTTCAATCAGCCCCAGCATTTT,CAISDGRGFNQPQHF
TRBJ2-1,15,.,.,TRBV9,TGTGCCAGCAGCGTAGGTCTGGGGGATTTGAATGAGCAGTTCTTC,CASSVGLGDLNEQFF
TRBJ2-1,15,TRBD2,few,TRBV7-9,TGTGCCAGCAGCTTAGGGACTAGCGACTACAATGAGCAGTTCTTC,CASSLGTSDYNEQFF
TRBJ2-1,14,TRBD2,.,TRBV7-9,TGTGCCAGCAGACCTACTAGCGGGAACCATGAGCAGTTCTTC,CASRPTSGNHEQFF
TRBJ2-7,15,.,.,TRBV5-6,TGTGCCAGCAGCTTGATGGACAACAGGGCCGACGAGCAGTACTTC,CASSLMDNRADEQYF
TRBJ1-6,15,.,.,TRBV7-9,TGTGCCAGCAGCCCAGGACGGGCCTTCAATTCACCCCTCCACTTT,CASSPGRAFNSPLHF
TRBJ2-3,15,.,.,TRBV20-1,TGCAGTGCTAGAGATATAGCAGTTTTAACAGATACGCAGTATTTT,CSARDIAVLTDTQYF
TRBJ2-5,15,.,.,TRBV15,TGTGCCACCAGCAGAGGGAGAGGGAACCAAGAGACCCAGTACTTC,CATSRGRGNQETQYF
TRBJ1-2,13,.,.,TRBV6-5,TGTGCCAGCAGCTACGCGGGGGTCTATGGCTACACCTTC,CASSYAGVYGYTF
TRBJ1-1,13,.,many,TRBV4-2,TGTGCCAGCAGCCAAGTCACAGCTCCTGAAGCTTTCTTT,CASSQVTAPEAFF
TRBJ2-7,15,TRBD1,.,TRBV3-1,TGTGCCAGCAGCCTCGTGGGGACAGGGGTGCACGAGCAGTACTTC,CASSLVGTGVHEQYF
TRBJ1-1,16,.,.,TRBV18,TGTGCCAGCAAAAAGGTGGGGCAGGGAACGCTCACTGAAGCTTTCTTT,CASKKVGQGTLTEAFF
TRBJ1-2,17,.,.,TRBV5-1,TGCGCCAGCAGCCAGGAGGTCCCTCGGTGGCAGGGCTATGGCTACACCTTC,CASSQEVPRWQGYGYTF